The clone carrying this T cell receptor beta chain was seen repeatedly, ten times or more. Antigen: not known. These data belong to a study of identical twins. TCRdb used MiXCR to reprocess the 5' RACE reads, holding one entry per CDR3 protein. The repertoire holds hundreds of thousands of distinct CDR3 sequences, 6.5% to 9.5% seen once, with over 2% in the top ten. Study results and caveats: Model-predicted out-of-frame TCR alpha sharing fell below observed values in monozygotic twins.

The CDR3 loop spans 16 amino acids. Germline V CDR1 and CDR2: KGHDR, SFDVKD. Trimming removed 8 bases from V and 4 bases from J; junction bases left unmatched: 13. Everyone who gave samples was a healthy Caucasian. This same sample was also taken into another study, of yellow fever vaccine responses in identical twins.

This TCR was recovered from a young woman in good health. The sample comprised memory (CD45RO+) T cells sorted from blood. This rearrangement joins TRBV24-1 to TRBJ2-1; 7 bases are shared with TRBD2. The chain's CDR3 is CATMGGGLFPYNEQFF. The CDR3 DNA follows: TGTGCCACCATGGGGGGAGGGCTTTTTCCATACAATGAGCAGTTCTTC.